The source of this T cell receptor (beta chain) is a study of CD8 T cells in ankylosing spondylitis. Regarding the study as a whole: Disease-associated clones were CD8+ and fairly uncommon in peripheral blood. Both synovial fluid and blood in reactive arthritis had previously been reported to carry some motif variants. Fewer than ten highly homologous variants made up a TCR beta motif that seemed to typify ankylosing spondylitis blood.

Many counts were recorded for this clonotype. The antigen remains unidentified. The CDR3 loop spans 15 amino acids. The V end lost 3 bases, the J end lost 2 bases, and 10 bases lay between the germline ends. With molecular barcodes, quantitative 5'-RACE was used to make the TCR beta libraries. TCRdb reprocessed the 5' RACE reads via MiXCR and lists one record per CDR3 protein. The sample lists 800,000 to 900,000 distinct CDR3 sequences; about an eighth were seen once. V is TRBV12-3 or TRBV12-4 and J is TRBJ1-4; D gene uncertain. Sequenced input: blood, either unsorted or a sorted T cell fraction (not recorded which). This receptor was taken from a male donor with ankylosing spondylitis. The CDR3 nucleotides are TGTGCCAGCAGTTTCGCGGCAGGCACTAATGAAAAACTGTTTTTT. It encodes CASSFAAGTNEKLFF.